The 28 T cell receptor beta chains in this list originate from one sample, sequenced in a study of tumor-infiltrating lymphocytes in primary liver carcinoma. Investigators took RNA and DNA out together from 20-30 mg of unsorted bulk tissue. Total RNA (roughly 0.45 ug) served as template for TCR beta cDNA synthesis primed by a constant-region primer. Libraries for TCR beta were built through three nested multiplex PCR rounds, which together made up a slightly modified ARM-PCR procedure. Forward primers for TRBV1-TRBV30 and a C-beta reverse primer served the first two PCR rounds, at about 11 cycles each. MiXCR, run by TCRdb on the multiplex PCR reads, gives a single entry per CDR3 protein. The sample lists about 210,000 distinct CDR3 sequences; around 85% were seen once. The sample consisted of tumor tissue from primary liver carcinoma. The receptors here all came from a man aged 35 to 55 with primary liver carcinoma and hepatitis B virus infection.

As DNA, the CDR3 is TGTGCCAGCAGTGAAACGAATGGCCAGCCCCAGCATTTT. As protein: CASSETNGQPQHF. This chain joins TRBV6-1 and TRBJ1-5; no clear D. Germline V CDR1 and CDR2: MNHNS, SASEGT. This CDR3 comprises 13 residues. The V and J ends lost 2 bases and 7 bases respectively, with 9 bases between them.

Comments on this clonotype: The junction does not match germline at one end; this may be a read error. The chain recombines TRBV14 with TRBJ2-2, with TRBD2 identical over 8 bases. This CDR3 comprises 18 residues. Germline loops: CDR1 SGHDN, CDR2 FVKESK. The CDR3 loop reads CASSQENGLAGNTGGLFF. The DNA of the CDR3 is TGTGCCAGCAGCCAAGAGAACGGCCTAGCGGGTAACACCGGGGGGCTGTTTTTT.

As regards this clonotype: The final CDR3 position lacks the conserved phenylalanine or tryptophan, pointing to a likely read error. The DNA is left out, because the CDR3 cannot be placed on it with certainty; the CDR3 is given as TCRdb lists it. V usage is TRBV11-1 and J usage is TRBJ2-4; the D call in the table, TRBD2, was not verified against the DNA. Germline loops: CDR1 SGHAT, CDR2 FQDESV (reference sequence). Counting both end residues, the CDR3 totals 17 amino acids. CDR3 protein: CASIFPGTSGTNNIKYS.

Regarding this clonotype: Relative to the germline gene, one junction end is altered; a read error may explain this. The chain joins TRBV4-3 to TRBJ2-1, with D hard to call. Per germline, CDR1 LGHNA and CDR2 YSLEER. The CDR3 length is 15 residues. The CDR3 region has the DNA TGCGCCAGCGGCCAAGTAACAGCCCTCTACAGTGAGCAGTTTTTC. This codes for CASGQVTALYSEQFF.

As concerns this clonotype: Here the CDR3 omits its conserved ending phenylalanine or tryptophan, so a read error is the likely source. V usage is TRBV29-1 and J usage is TRBJ2-2; perhaps TRBD1 as D (5 bases). V was clipped by 8 bases and J by 7 bases, with 11 bases between them. The CDR3 runs 11 residues. Germline CDR1 and CDR2: SQVTM and ANQGSEA. In nucleotides, the CDR3 is TGCAGCACCAAGGGGATCGGGGAGCTGTTTTCT. Its translation is CSTKGIGELFS.

This clonotype occurred a few times. A much larger clone sits a single nucleotide away, making a read error possible. The chain joins TRBV10-2 to TRBJ2-3; D not resolved. There are 12 residues in the CDR3. The germline gives CDR1 WSHSY, CDR2 SAAADI. V was pared by 2 bases and J by 7 bases, with 7 bases between. Written as DNA, the CDR3 is TGCGCCAGCAGTGAGATCTTTTATACGCAGTATTTT. It codes for CASSEIFYTQYF.

The chain joins TRBV29-1 to TRBJ2-5; the match to TRBD1 covers 10 bases. The ends lost 1 base at V and 14 bases at J; junction bases unmatched: 16. Germline CDR1 reads SQVTM; CDR2 reads ANQGSEA. This CDR3 has 15 residues. The CDR3 loop reads CSVEADRGRAEIHYF. The CDR3 DNA sequence: TGCAGCGTTGAAGCTGACAGGGGGCGAGCAGAGATCCATTACTTC.

To note about this clonotype: One end of the junction fails to match germline, which may point to a read error. This chain links TRBV6-1 with TRBJ2-2; D not resolved. The CDR3 consists of 13 residues. Germline V gives CDR1 MNHNS, CDR2 SASEGT. The CDR3 DNA reads as TGTACCAGCAGTCGGGTTTTCACCGGAGAGCTGTTTTTT. Translated, it gives CTSSRVFTGELFF.

About this clonotype itself: Possible read error: a much larger clone is one base away. The genes are TRBV28 and TRBJ1-5; D is undetermined. This CDR3 has 14 residues. Per the germline V gene, CDR1 is MDHEN and CDR2 is SYDVKM. The CDR3 DNA is TGTGCCAGCAGATTATACGGCGGATCCCAGCCCCAGCATTTT. It codes for CASRLYGGSQPQHF.

Of note for this clonotype: The junction and the germline gene differ at one end; a read error may be behind it. DNA of the CDR3: TGCGTCAGCAGGGCCGGGACTAGCGGTTACGAGCAGTACTTC. It is translated as CVSRAGTSGYEQYF. The chain has TRBV5-1 and TRBJ2-7; 11 bases are a match to TRBD2. Germline CDR1 reads SGHRS; CDR2 reads YFSETQ. This CDR3 comprises 14 residues.

A note on this clonotype: At one end the junction does not follow the germline gene, possibly because of a read error. The rearrangement joins TRBV6-2 or TRBV6-3 to TRBJ2-1; the D gene is possibly TRBD2 (7 bases). The CDR3 runs to 16 residues. The germline V gene encodes CDR1 MNHEY and CDR2 SVGEGT. As DNA, the CDR3 is TGTGCCAGCAACCACGGAGGGGGGGGGTCCTACAATAAGCAGTTCTTC. Encoded protein: CASNHGGGGSYNKQFF.

This clonotype occurred a few times. At one end the junction does not follow the germline gene, possibly because of a read error. The chain is built from TRBV5-6 and TRBJ2-2, with a weak D call TRBD1 (6 bases). Germline CDR1 and CDR2: SGHDT and YYEEEE. The CDR3 covers 13 residues. The CDR3 reads CASSLWDTRELFF. CDR3 nucleotides: TGTGCCAGCAGCTTGTGGGACACCAGGGAGTTGTTTTTT.

Details on this clonotype: This clone may be a read error of a much larger clone one base away. The V call is TRBV5-6, the J call TRBJ2-1; D is ambiguous. Germline V gives CDR1 SGHDT, CDR2 YYEEEE. The CDR3 consists of 13 residues. Written as DNA, the CDR3 is TGTGTCAGCAGCTTGTTTAGGGTCGGTGAGCAGTTCTTC. Translating it yields CVSSLFRVGEQFF.

On this clonotype itself: One end of the junction fails to match germline, which may point to a read error. This chain joins TRBV30 and TRBJ1-6, with D hard to call. The CDR3 contains 14 residues. Germline CDR1 is GTSNPN and CDR2 is SVGIG (reference sequence). The CDR3 loop is CAWIGQSNNSPHHF. CDR3 DNA: TGTGCCTGGATAGGGCAGTCAAATAATTCACCCCACCACTTT.

Concerning this clonotype itself: This is likely a read error, given that the CDR3 carries no conserved phenylalanine or tryptophan at its end. V gene TRBV11-2 combines with J gene TRBJ2-7; D remains unclear. Germline CDR1 is SGHAT and CDR2 is FQNNGV. This CDR3 comprises 15 residues. As DNA, the CDR3 is TGTGCCAGTAGCTCCGGACGGCGTTACGCGCGCGAGCAGTACTAC. Residues: CASSSGRRYAREQYY.

This clonotype showed up just once. Just one base apart from a much larger clone, this may be a read error. This chain links TRBV28 with TRBJ2-3, with no clear D. The CDR3 contains 13 residues. Germline V gene sequence: CDR1 MDHEN, CDR2 SYDVKM. The CDR3 nucleotides read TGTGCCAGCAGTTTAACAGTTCCAGAAACGCAGTATTTT. Translation gives CASSLTVPETQYF.

Comment on this clonotype: A read error may account for a junction end that differs from germline. The chain employs TRBV14 and TRBJ2-1; D not certain. In germline, CDR1 is SGHDN, CDR2 FVKESK. This CDR3 has 12 amino acids. CDR3 sequence (DNA): TGTGCCAGCAGGCTGCCAAGCAATGAGCAGTTATTC. Its translation: CASRLPSNEQLF.

About this clonotype: A read error may account for a junction end that differs from germline. This chain connects TRBV4-2 to TRBJ2-2; D unclear. The germline gives CDR1 LGHNA, CDR2 YNFKEQ. This CDR3 has 14 residues. In DNA, the CDR3 is TGTACCAGCAGCCAAGATCAAATTAGCGGGGAGCTGTTTTTT. It translates to CTSSQDQISGELFF.

The chain links TRBV28 to TRBJ1-4; D is perhaps TRBD1 (6 bases). The V gene's germline CDR1 is MDHEN and CDR2 SYDVKM. Trimming removed 5 bases from V and 0 bases from J, with 13 bases in between. There are 16 residues in the CDR3. The CDR3 spells CASSLQTGPTNEKLFF. CDR3 coding DNA: TGTGCCAGCAGTCTTCAGACAGGACCAACTAATGAAAAACTGTTTTTT.

To note about this clonotype: The junction departs from germline at one end; a sequencing error may be responsible. The gene calls are TRBV28 and TRBJ1-5, with 7 bases matching TRBD1. Germline lookup yields CDR1 MDHEN and CDR2 SYDVKM. This CDR3 has 14 residues. Here the CDR3 reads CVSRPGGSNQPQHF. As DNA, the CDR3 is TGTGTCAGCAGGCCAGGGGGTAGCAATCAGCCCCAGCATTTT.

The rearrangement uses TRBV11-1 and TRBJ2-4, with TRBD2 identical over 8 bases. Trimming removed 3 bases from V and 6 bases from J; junction bases left unmatched: 13. This CDR3 comprises 17 residues. Germline CDR1 reads SGHAT; CDR2 reads FQDESV (reference sequence). The CDR3 here is CASSFPGASGSINIQYF. The CDR3 nucleotides read TGTGCCAGCAGCTTTCCCGGGGCTAGCGGGTCTATAAACATTCAGTACTTC.

A note on this clonotype: The CDR3 end shows no conserved phenylalanine or tryptophan, and so a read error is likely. The chain has TRBV5-6 and TRBJ2-7; 10 bases match TRBD2. This CDR3 is 18 amino acids long. Germline CDR1 reads SGHDT; CDR2 reads YYEEEE. As DNA, the CDR3 is TGTGTCAGCAACCAGGGACTAGCGAGAGTGATGTTGTCCTACGAGCAGTACTGC. It encodes CVSNQGLARVMLSYEQYC.

As for this clonotype: As the CDR3 is not closed by the conserved phenylalanine or tryptophan, this likely results from a read error. This chain connects TRBV6-1 to TRBJ2-1; TRBD2 matches 9 bases. The CDR3 has 15 residues. CDR1 is MNHNS and CDR2 is SASEGT in the germline V gene. The CDR3 DNA reads TGTGCCAGCAGTGAAGGACTAGCGGCATACAATAAGCAGTTCTTA. This sequence encodes CASSEGLAAYNKQFL.

The chain carries TRBV12-3 or TRBV12-4 and TRBJ2-7; tentative D call: TRBD2 (5 bases). CDR3 length equals 14 residues. Between the trimmed V and J ends, which lost 2 bases and 13 bases, there was a span of 21 bases. The CDR3 DNA follows: TGTGCCAGCAGTTTAACAGCGGAACGTCCTATTGCTTACTTC. It translates to CASSLTAERPIAYF.

Turning to this clonotype: An end of the junction differs from the germline gene, which may be a read error. V is TRBV6-5 and J is TRBJ1-6; D not resolved. This CDR3 has 9 residues. Germline V CDR1 and CDR2: MNHEY, SVGAGI. CDR3 in amino acids: CARSRPLSF. In DNA form, the CDR3 reads TGTGCCCGCAGCCGCCCCCTCAGCTTT.

The chain has TRBV11-1 and TRBJ1-1, with D tentatively TRBD1 (6 bases). V lost 7 bases and J 0 bases, leaving 12 bases between the germline ends. Looked up from germline, CDR1 is SGHAT and CDR2 is FQDESV (reference sequence). The length of the CDR3 is 14 residues. CDR3 nucleotide sequence: TGTGCCAGCAACAGGACAGAATTGAACACTGAAGCTTTCTTT. Translating it yields CASNRTELNTEAFF.

Regarding this clonotype: At one of its ends the junction is not consistent with the germline gene, which may arise from a read error. The rearrangement links TRBV5-4 to TRBJ2-5; TRBD1 or TRBD2 may be the D gene (5 bases each). CDR1 and CDR2 (germline): SGHNT, YYREEE (reference sequence). CDR3 length equals 15 residues. CDR3 protein: CATSLGRRTQETQYF. CDR3 nucleotides: TGTGCCACCAGCTTGGGGAGAAGGACACAAGAGACCCAGTACTTC.

A word on this clonotype: This may be a read error, as it is one base from a much larger clone. The chain couples TRBV28 to TRBJ2-3; perhaps TRBD2 as D (6 bases). The CDR3 loop spans 14 amino acids. Looked up from germline, CDR1 is MDHEN and CDR2 is SYDVKM. CDR3 nucleotide sequence: TGTGCCGGCAGTGCCCGGACTATCACAGATACGCAGTATTTT. Protein: CAGSARTITDTQYF. The full variable domain, rest sourced from reference TRBV28 and TRBJ2-3, is DVKVTQSSRYLVKRTGEKVFLECVQDMDHENMFWYRQDPGLGLRLIYFSYDVKMKEKGDIPEGYSVSREKKERFSLILESASTNQTSMYLCAGSARTITDTQYFGPGTRLTVL.